The next 5 T cell receptor beta chains were all read from a single sample in a study of T cell repertoires in cytomegalovirus infection. Their antigen targets remain unknown. Using its own MiXCR run on the reads, TCRdb lists one record per CDR3 protein. The sample gives hundreds of thousands of distinct CDR3 sequences, roughly a third of which show up once; about 20% is in the top ten. The specimen was cultured PBMCs, collected from culture after CMV antigen stimulation. These receptors were obtained from a human donor in good health (CMV status not recorded). Some clones in this sample may be carry-over from other donors' samples.

This clonotype has more than one count but fewer than ten. This rearrangement joins TRBV12-3 or TRBV12-4 to TRBJ1-6, with D unclear. V gave up 6 bases and J gave up 11 bases, with 17 bases separating them. The CDR3 has 14 residues. The CDR3 nucleotides read TGTGCCAGCAGGCCGCTAGGAGCTCCAACACCCCTCCACTTT. Translated: CASRPLGAPTPLHF.

The chain couples TRBV2 to TRBJ2-1; 13 bases fit TRBD2. Germline CDR1 reads SNHLY; CDR2 reads FYNNEI. The CDR3 runs to 13 residues. J gave up 8 bases and V 11 bases, and 6 bases lay outside the gene matches. The CDR3 spells CAGRTSGRYEQFF. The CDR3 DNA sequence: TGTGCCGGAAGGACTAGCGGGAGATATGAGCAGTTCTTC.

The chain uses TRBV7-9 and TRBJ2-1; the match to TRBD2 covers 7 bases. Germline V gene data show CDR1 as SEHNR and CDR2 as FQNEAQ (reference sequence). The CDR3 extends over 14 amino acids. Losses at the gene ends were 3 bases for V and 10 bases for J; bases not matched to a gene: 9. CDR3: CASSFGILGGEQFF. The DNA of the CDR3 is TGTGCCAGCAGCTTCGGGATCCTGGGAGGGGAGCAGTTCTTC.

The table lists this clonotype with a count of one. The rearrangement joins TRBV5-1 to TRBJ2-5; 11 bases map to TRBD2. V shed 6 bases and J 4 bases; nucleotides not matched to a gene: 14. This CDR3 is built from 17 residues. Germline V gene sequence: CDR1 SGHRS, CDR2 YFSETQ. Here the CDR3 reads CASTTHGSGLAGETQYF. CDR3 DNA: TGCGCCAGCACCACCCACGGGAGCGGACTAGCGGGAGAGACCCAGTACTTC.

The table lists this clonotype with a few counts. The V call is TRBV12-3 or TRBV12-4, the J call TRBJ1-5, with no clear D. The CDR3 loop spans 14 amino acids. Trimming left V 5 bases short and J 3 bases short, with 11 bases between. The CDR3 reads CASSVSSTNQPQHF. The CDR3 nucleotides are TGTGCCAGCAGTGTTTCCAGTACCAATCAGCCCCAGCATTTT.